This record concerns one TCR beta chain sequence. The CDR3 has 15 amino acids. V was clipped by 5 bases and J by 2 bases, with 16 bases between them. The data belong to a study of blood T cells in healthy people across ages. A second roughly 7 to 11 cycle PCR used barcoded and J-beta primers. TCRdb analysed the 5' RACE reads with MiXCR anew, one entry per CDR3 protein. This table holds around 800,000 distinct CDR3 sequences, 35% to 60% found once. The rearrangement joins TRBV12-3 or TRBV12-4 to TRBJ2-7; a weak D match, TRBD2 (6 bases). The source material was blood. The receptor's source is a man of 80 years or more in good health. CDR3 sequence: CASSPGAAGTYEQYF. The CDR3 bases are TGTGCCAGCAGTCCCGGGGCGGCGGGAACCTACGAGCAGTACTTC.